The clone carrying this T cell receptor beta chain occurred many times. The V end lost 5 bases, the J end lost 3 bases, and 13 bases lay between the germline ends. The CDR3 runs 14 residues. Germline loops: CDR1 MNHEY, CDR2 SVGAGI. Time point of the sample: sample taken at primary tumor resection. This sample is drawn from a study of spatial heterogeneity in lung cancer. In TCRdb, the 5' RACE reads were re-called with MiXCR into one record per CDR3 protein. The table shows approximately 44,000 distinct CDR3 sequences, with roughly 13% occurring only once. The V call is TRBV6-5, the J call TRBJ1-2; D might be TRBD1 (6 bases). The clonotype was recovered from a male donor with early-stage non-small cell lung cancer. The input for sequencing was PBMCs, taken at surgery. The CDR3 nucleotides are TGTGCCAGCAGTGTAGGACAGTTAGACTATGGCTACACCTTC. Residues: CASSVGQLDYGYTF.